The T cell receptor (beta chain) described here comes from a study of cytomegalovirus exposure and HLA in healthy donors. On the study more broadly: Both the 100 to 150 validation repertoires and the 600 to 700 first-cohort repertoires used the same platform, as reported by a later analysis. General observations from the study: Reported performance of the classifier showed diagnosis of cytomegalovirus status with high specificity and sensitivity.

Measured with immunoSEQ multiplex PCR; TCRdb has only the in-frame clones, and not every one. Of roughly 330,000 clones listed, around 87% are singletons. Worth noting for this clone: Its specificity is not known.

CDR1 and CDR2 from the germline V gene are GTSNPN and SVGIG (reference sequence). CDR3 length equals 13 residues. V lost 0 bases and J lost 7, with 10 bases in between. This clonotype was obtained from a woman in her twenties or thirties in good health and CMV-seropositive. The specimen sequenced was PBMCs. This chain connects TRBV30 to TRBJ1-5; possible D gene TRBD1, 6 bases. CDR3: CAWSVGGRQPQHF. The CDR3 DNA reads as TGTGCCTGGAGTGTAGGGGGGAGGCAGCCCCAGCATTTT.